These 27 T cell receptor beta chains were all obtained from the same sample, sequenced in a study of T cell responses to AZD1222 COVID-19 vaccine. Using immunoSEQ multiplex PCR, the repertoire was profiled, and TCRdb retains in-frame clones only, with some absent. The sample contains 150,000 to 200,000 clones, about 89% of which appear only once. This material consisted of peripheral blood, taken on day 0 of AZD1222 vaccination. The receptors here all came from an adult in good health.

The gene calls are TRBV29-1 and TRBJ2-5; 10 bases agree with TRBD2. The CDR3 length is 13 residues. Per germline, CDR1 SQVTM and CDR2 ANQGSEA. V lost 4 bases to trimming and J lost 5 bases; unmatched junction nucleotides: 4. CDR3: CSVVAGGGETQYF. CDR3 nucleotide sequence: TGCAGCGTTGTAGCGGGAGGTGGGGAGACCCAGTACTTC.

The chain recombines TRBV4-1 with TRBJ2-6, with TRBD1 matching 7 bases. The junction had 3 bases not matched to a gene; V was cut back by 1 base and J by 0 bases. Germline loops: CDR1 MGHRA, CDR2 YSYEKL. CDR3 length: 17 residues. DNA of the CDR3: TGCGCCAGCAGCCAAGGGGACAGCAGCTCTGGGGCCAACGTCCTGACTTTC. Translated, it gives CASSQGDSSSGANVLTF.

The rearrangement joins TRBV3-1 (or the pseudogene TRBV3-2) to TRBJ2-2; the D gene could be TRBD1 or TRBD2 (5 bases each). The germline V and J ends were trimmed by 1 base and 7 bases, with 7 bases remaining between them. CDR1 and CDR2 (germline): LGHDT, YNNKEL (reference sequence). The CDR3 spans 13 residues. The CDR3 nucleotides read TGTGCCAGCAGCCAAGCGGGACGCGGGGAGCTGTTTTTT. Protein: CASSQAGRGELFF.

CDR3: CASSRGLTQGDTEAFF. In nucleotides, the CDR3 is TGTGCCAGCAGCCGCGGGTTGACACAGGGGGACACTGAAGCTTTCTTT. The chain couples TRBV4-2 to TRBJ1-1, with 8 bases that match TRBD1. The CDR3 loop spans 16 amino acids. V was clipped by 4 bases and J by 3 bases; unmatched bases: 10. The germline V gene encodes CDR1 LGHNA and CDR2 YNFKEQ.

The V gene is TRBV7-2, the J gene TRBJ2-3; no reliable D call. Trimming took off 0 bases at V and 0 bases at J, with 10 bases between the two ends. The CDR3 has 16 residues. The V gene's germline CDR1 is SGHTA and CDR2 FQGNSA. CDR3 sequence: CASSLAFDGSTDTQYF. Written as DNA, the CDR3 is TGTGCCAGCAGCTTAGCGTTTGACGGTAGCACAGATACGCAGTATTTT.

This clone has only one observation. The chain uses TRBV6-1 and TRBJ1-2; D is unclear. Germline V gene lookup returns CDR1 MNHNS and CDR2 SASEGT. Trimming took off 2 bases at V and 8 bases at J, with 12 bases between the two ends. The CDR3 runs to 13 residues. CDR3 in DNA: TGTGCCAGCAGTGAACGGGATGGGTTAGGCTACACCTTC. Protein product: CASSERDGLGYTF.

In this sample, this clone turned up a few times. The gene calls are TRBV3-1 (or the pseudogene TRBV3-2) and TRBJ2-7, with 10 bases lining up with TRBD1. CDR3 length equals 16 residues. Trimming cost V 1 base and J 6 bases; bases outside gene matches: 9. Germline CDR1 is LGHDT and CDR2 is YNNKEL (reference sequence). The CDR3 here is CASSQAGLGQGGEQYF. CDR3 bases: TGTGCCAGCAGCCAAGCAGGACTTGGACAGGGGGGCGAGCAGTACTTC.

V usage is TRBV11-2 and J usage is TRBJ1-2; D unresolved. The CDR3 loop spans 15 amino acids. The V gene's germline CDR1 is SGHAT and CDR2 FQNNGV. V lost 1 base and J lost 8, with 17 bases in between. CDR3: CASSLGTFSSFGYTF. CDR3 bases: TGTGCCAGCAGCTTAGGTACTTTTTCGAGTTTCGGCTACACCTTC.

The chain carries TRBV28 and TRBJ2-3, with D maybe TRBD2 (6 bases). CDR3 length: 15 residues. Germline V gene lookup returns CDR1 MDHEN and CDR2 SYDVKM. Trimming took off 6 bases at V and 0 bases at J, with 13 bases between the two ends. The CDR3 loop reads CASSTPGTSTDTQYF. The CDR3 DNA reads TGTGCCAGCAGCACTCCAGGGACTAGCACAGATACGCAGTATTTT.

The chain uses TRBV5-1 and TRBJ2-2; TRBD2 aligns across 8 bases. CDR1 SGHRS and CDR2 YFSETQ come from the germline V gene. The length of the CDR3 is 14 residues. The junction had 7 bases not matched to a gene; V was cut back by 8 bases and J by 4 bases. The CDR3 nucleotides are TGCGCCAGTAAGCGGGAGCTCTCCACCGGGGAGCTGTTTTTT. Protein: CASKRELSTGELFF.

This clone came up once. The CDR3 DNA reads TGTGCCACCACGAAAGAGCGGGCTAGCAATCAGCCCCAGCATTTT. Residues: CATTKERASNQPQHF. This rearrangement joins TRBV15 to TRBJ1-5, with no clear D. V was clipped by 7 bases and J by 0 bases, with 13 bases between them. This CDR3 comprises 15 residues. Germline V gene sequence: CDR1 LNHNV, CDR2 YYDKDF (reference sequence). Based on the CDR3 plus reference TRBV15 and TRBJ1-5, the full variable domain is DAMVIQNPRYQVTQFGKPVTLSCSQTLNHNVMYWYQQKSSQAPKLLFHYYDKDFNNEADTPDNFQSRRPNTSFCFLDIRSPGLGDTAMYLCATTKERASNQPQHFGDGTRLSIL.

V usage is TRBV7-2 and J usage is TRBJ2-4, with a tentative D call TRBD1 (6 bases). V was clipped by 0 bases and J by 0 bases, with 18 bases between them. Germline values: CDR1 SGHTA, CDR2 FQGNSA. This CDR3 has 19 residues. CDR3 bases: TGTGCCAGCAGCTTAGCGGTCTTGGACAGTCCACTAGCCAAAAACATTCAGTACTTC. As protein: CASSLAVLDSPLAKNIQYF.

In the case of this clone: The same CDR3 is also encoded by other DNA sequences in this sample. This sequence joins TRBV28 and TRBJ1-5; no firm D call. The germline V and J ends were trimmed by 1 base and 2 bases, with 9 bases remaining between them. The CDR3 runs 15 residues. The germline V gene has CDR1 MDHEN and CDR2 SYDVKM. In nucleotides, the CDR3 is TGTGCCAGCAGTTTATCCCTGGCAGGCAATCAGCCCCAGCATTTT. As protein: CASSLSLAGNQPQHF.

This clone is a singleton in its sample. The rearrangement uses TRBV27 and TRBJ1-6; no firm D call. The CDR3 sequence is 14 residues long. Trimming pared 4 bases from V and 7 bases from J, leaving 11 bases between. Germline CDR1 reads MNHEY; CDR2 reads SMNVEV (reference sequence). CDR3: CASSSTQTNSPLHF. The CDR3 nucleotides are TGTGCCAGCAGTTCTACACAGACCAATTCACCCCTCCACTTT.

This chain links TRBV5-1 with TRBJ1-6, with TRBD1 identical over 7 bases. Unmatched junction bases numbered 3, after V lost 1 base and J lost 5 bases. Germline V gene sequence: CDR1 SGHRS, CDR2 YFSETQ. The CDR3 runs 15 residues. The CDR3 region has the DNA TGCGCCAGCAGCTTGACAGGGGAGGATAATTCACCCCTCCACTTT. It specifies CASSLTGEDNSPLHF.

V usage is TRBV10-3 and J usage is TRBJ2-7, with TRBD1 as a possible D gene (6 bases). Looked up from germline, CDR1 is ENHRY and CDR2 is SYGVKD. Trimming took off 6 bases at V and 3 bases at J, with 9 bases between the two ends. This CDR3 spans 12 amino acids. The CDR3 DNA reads TGTGCCATCAGCGGACAGATCTACGAGCAGTACTTC. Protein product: CAISGQIYEQYF.

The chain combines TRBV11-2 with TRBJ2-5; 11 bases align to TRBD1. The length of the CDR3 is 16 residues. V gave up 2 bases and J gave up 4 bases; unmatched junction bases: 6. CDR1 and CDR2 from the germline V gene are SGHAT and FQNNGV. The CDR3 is CASSLLGQGAGETQYF. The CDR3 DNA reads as TGTGCCAGCAGCTTACTTGGACAGGGGGCAGGAGAGACCCAGTACTTC.

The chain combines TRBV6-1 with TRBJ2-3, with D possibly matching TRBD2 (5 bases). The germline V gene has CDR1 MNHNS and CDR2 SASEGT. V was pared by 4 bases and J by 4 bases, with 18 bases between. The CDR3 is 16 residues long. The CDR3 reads CASSAATTPGADTQYF. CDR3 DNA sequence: TGTGCCAGCAGTGCGGCGACTACCCCCGGGGCAGATACGCAGTATTTT.

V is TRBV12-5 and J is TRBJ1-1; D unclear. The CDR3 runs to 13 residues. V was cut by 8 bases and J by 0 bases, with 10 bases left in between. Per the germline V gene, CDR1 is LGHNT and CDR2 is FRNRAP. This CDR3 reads CASSGGMNTEAFF. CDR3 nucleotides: TGTGCTAGTTCTGGTGGGATGAACACTGAAGCTTTCTTT.

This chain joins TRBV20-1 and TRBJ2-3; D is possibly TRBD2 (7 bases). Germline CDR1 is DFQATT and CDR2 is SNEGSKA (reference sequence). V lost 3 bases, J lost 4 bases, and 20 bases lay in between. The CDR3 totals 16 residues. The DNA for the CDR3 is TGCAGTGCTAGTCCACTTAGGGGGGGTCGGGCAGATACGCAGTATTTT. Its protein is CSASPLRGGRADTQYF.

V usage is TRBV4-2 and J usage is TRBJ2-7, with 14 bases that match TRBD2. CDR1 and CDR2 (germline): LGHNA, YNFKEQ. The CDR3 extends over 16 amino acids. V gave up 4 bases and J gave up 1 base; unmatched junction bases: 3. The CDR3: CASSRRLAGGSYEQYF. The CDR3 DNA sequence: TGTGCCAGCAGCCGCCGACTAGCGGGAGGGTCCTACGAGCAGTACTTC.

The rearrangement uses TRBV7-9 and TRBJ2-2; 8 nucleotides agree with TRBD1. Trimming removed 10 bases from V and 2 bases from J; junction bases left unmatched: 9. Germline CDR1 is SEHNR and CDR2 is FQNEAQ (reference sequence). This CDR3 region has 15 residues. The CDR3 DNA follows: TGTGCCACCCCTCAGGGGGCACAAAACACCGGGGAGCTGTTTTTT. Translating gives CATPQGAQNTGELFF.

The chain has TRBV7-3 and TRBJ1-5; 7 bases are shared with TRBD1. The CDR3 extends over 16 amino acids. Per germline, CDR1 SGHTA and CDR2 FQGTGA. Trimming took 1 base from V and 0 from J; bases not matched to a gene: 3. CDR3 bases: TGTGCCAGCAGCTTAAGAGGGGGCTCTAGCAATCAGCCCCAGCATTTT. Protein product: CASSLRGGSSNQPQHF.

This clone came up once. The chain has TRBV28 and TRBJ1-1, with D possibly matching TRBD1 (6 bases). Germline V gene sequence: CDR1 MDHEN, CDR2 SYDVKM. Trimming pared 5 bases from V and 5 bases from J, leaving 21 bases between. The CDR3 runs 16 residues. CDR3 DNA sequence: TGTGCCAGCAGTCCTACCCAACCGGGGGGCTGGACTGAAGCTTTCTTT. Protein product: CASSPTQPGGWTEAFF.

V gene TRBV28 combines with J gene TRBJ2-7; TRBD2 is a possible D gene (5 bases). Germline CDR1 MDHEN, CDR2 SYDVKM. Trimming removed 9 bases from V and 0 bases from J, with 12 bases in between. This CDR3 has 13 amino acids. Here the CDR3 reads CASGGALSYEQYV. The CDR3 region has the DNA TGTGCCAGTGGAGGTGCACTCTCCTACGAGCAGTACGTC.

CDR3 loop: CASSEAGRSGRNEQFF. The CDR3 nucleotides read TGTGCCAGCAGTGAAGCGGGACGGTCCGGTAGGAATGAGCAGTTCTTC. The gene calls are TRBV6-1 and TRBJ2-1; D is tentatively TRBD1 or TRBD2 (5 bases each). The germline V and J ends were trimmed by 0 bases and 7 bases, with 16 bases remaining between them. This CDR3 has 16 residues. CDR1 MNHNS and CDR2 SASEGT come from the germline V gene.

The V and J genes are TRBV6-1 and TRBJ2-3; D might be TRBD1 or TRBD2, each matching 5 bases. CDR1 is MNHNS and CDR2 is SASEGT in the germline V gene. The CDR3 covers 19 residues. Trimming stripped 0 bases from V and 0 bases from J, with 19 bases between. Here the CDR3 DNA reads TGTGCCAGCAGTGAAGCGGGCTCAATGGGGGTAGGCAGCACAGATACGCAGTATTTT. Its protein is CASSEAGSMGVGSTDTQYF.